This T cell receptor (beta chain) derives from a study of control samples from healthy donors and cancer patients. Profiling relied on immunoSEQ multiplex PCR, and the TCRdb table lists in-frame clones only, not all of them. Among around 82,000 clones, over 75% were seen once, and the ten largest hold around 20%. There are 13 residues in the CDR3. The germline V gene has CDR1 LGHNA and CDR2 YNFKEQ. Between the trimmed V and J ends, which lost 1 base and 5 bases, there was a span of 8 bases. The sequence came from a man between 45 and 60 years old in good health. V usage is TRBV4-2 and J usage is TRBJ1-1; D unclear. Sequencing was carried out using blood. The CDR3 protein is CASSQVPGTEAFF. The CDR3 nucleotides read TGTGCCAGCAGCCAAGTCCCGGGAACTGAAGCTTTCTTT.